The rows below give T cell receptor beta chains drawn from one sample of a study of Graves' ophthalmopathy and Graves' hyperthyroidism. In TCRdb, the multiplex PCR reads were re-called with MiXCR into one record per CDR3 protein. The table shows a few hundred thousand distinct CDR3 sequences, with approximately 18% occurring only once. Sequenced material: peripheral blood. The receptor set was obtained from an adult woman with stable Graves' hyperthyroidism. Both conserved end residues are part of each CDR3. A D gene is named only where the DNA matches it firmly. The size field is filled for only some rows; it gives once, few, many or a size class.

many,TRBJ1-5,TRBV6-5,TRBD1,CASKSRTGANQPQHF,TGTGCCAGCAAAAGTAGGACAGGGGCAAATCAGCCCCAGCATTTT
many,TRBJ2-7,TRBV20-1,TRBD1,CSARSGQGINEQYF,TGCAGTGCTAGATCTGGACAGGGGATAAACGAGCAGTACTTC
many,TRBJ2-7,TRBV6-5,TRBD1,CASSPGGVGSYEQYF,TGTGCCAGCAGTCCAGGGGGCGTTGGAAGCTACGAGCAGTACTTC
many,TRBJ2-5,TRBV15,.,CATSRDQQETQYF,TGTGCCACCAGCCGGGACCAGCAAGAGACCCAGTACTTC
many,TRBJ1-6,TRBV20-1,.,CSARVNSYNSPLHF,TGCAGTGCTAGAGTAAACAGCTATAATTCACCCCTCCACTTT
many,TRBJ2-7,TRBV7-9,TRBD2,CASKPLAGMYEQYF,TGTGCCAGCAAACCACTAGCGGGAATGTACGAGCAGTACTTC
many,TRBJ1-2,TRBV9,TRBD1,CASSGQQGTNYGYTF,TGTGCCAGCAGCGGACAACAGGGGACTAACTATGGCTACACCTTC
.,TRBJ1-2,TRBV6-1,.,CASSEGLGQGYTF,TGTGCCAGCAGTGAAGGTTTAGGACAGGGCTACACCTTC
few,TRBJ1-1,TRBV11-1,TRBD1,CASSLGPGQGGTEAFF,TGTGCCAGCAGCTTAGGTCCGGGACAGGGGGGCACTGAAGCTTTCTTT
many,TRBJ2-7,TRBV27,.,CASSRPGASHEQYF,TGTGCCAGCAGCCGTCCGGGGGCGTCACACGAGCAGTACTTC
.,TRBJ2-2,TRBV20-1,.,CSARVTAPTTNTGELFF,TGCAGTGCTAGAGTGACGGCACCCACCACGAACACCGGGGAGCTGTTTTTT
many,TRBJ2-7,TRBV27,.,CASSWAGSSYEQYF,TGTGCCAGCAGTTGGGCGGGATCCTCCTACGAGCAGTACTTC
many,TRBJ1-2,TRBV6-1,.,CASSEGRGYTF,TGTGCCAGCAGTGAAGGTCGTGGCTACACCTTC
many,TRBJ1-2,TRBV20-1,TRBD1,CSVPKAGTARTYGYTF,TGCAGTGTACCAAAAGCCGGGACAGCTCGTACCTATGGCTACACCTTC
.,TRBJ2-3,TRBV7-2,.,CASSLATDTQYF,TGTGCCAGCAGTTTAGCGACAGATACGCAGTATTTT
many,TRBJ2-7,TRBV28,TRBD1,CASSQGVYEQYF,TGTGCCAGCAGCCAGGGGGTGTACGAGCAGTACTTC
.,TRBJ1-6,TRBV12-3/TRBV12-4,.,CASSFGGGNSPLHF,TGTGCCAGCAGTTTTGGGGGAGGGAATTCACCCCTCCACTTT
many,TRBJ2-7,TRBV7-3,.,CASSITGSYEQYF,TGTGCCAGCAGCATCACTGGCTCCTACGAGCAGTACTTC
.,TRBJ1-2,TRBV6-5,.,CASSYSRHPSYTF,TGTGCCAGCAGTTACTCGAGGCATCCCAGCTACACCTTC
many,TRBJ2-2,TRBV7-2,TRBD2,CASSRPGLSNTGELFF,TGTGCCAGCAGCCGACCGGGACTATCGAACACCGGGGAGCTGTTTTTT
many,TRBJ2-6,TRBV5-4,TRBD1,CASSLKSQGVGSGANVLTF,TGTGCCAGCAGCTTGAAGAGCCAGGGGGTGGGGTCTGGGGCCAACGTCCTGACTTTC
.,TRBJ2-2,TRBV20-1,.,CSLTAGNTGELFF,TGCAGTCTGACAGCCGGGAACACCGGGGAGCTGTTTTTT
many,TRBJ2-4,TRBV6-2/TRBV6-3,.,CASSYPPGGGAWLQYF,TGTGCCAGCAGTTACCCCCCCGGAGGTGGAGCGTGGTTGCAGTACTTC
.,TRBJ2-7,TRBV30,TRBD1,CAGQGGVSAYERYF,TGTGCCGGACAGGGGGGCGTATCGGCCTACGAGCGGTACTTC
few,TRBJ2-7,TRBV4-2,.,CASSQVASRSYEQYF,TGTGCCAGCAGCCAAGTTGCTAGCAGGAGCTACGAGCAGTACTTC
many,TRBJ2-7,TRBV10-2,.,CASSRAGSYEQYF,TGCGCCAGCAGTCGTGCCGGGAGCTACGAGCAGTACTTC
once,TRBJ2-2,TRBV19,.,CASSHWAGELFF,TGTGCCAGTAGTCACTGGGCCGGGGAGCTGTTTTTT
many,TRBJ1-2,TRBV7-2,.,CASSISPESYGYTF,TGTGCCAGCAGCATCAGCCCGGAATCCTATGGCTACACCTTC
many,TRBJ2-7,TRBV6-1,TRBD2,CASSVSSGRYRYEQYF,TGTGCCAGCAGTGTTAGCAGCGGGAGGTACCGCTACGAGCAGTACTTC
many,TRBJ2-2,TRBV28,TRBD1,CAITGVTGELFF,TGTGCGATTACAGGGGTGACCGGGGAGCTGTTTTTT
many,TRBJ2-5,TRBV18,TRBD2,CASSPDLLAASRMETQYF,TGTGCCAGCTCACCAGACTTACTAGCGGCAAGTAGAATGGAGACCCAGTACTTC
many,TRBJ1-6,TRBV27,TRBD1,CASGNRDRGYNSPLHF,TGTGCCAGTGGGAACCGGGACAGGGGATATAATTCACCCCTCCACTTT
few,TRBJ2-2,TRBV9,.,CASSKALGGGTGELFF,TGTGCCAGCAGCAAAGCTCTAGGGGGGGGTACCGGGGAGCTGTTTTTT
many,TRBJ2-7,TRBV6-1,TRBD1,CASSVRGGTGVAYEQYF,TGTGCCAGCAGTGTTAGAGGGGGAACAGGGGTCGCCTACGAGCAGTACTTC
many,TRBJ2-5,TRBV4-1,TRBD1,CASSQRDRVLETQYF,TGCGCCAGCAGCCAGAGAGACAGGGTCTTGGAGACCCAGTACTTC
many,TRBJ2-7,TRBV5-1,TRBD1,CASSSGTGGNEQYF,TGCGCCAGCAGCTCCGGGACAGGGGGCAACGAGCAGTACTTC
.,TRBJ1-2,TRBV27,.,CASSTLFGLYGYTF,TGTGCCAGCAGTACTCTATTCGGGCTCTATGGCTACACCTTC
many,TRBJ2-6,TRBV11-2,.,CASSLLLRARVSGANVLTF,TGTGCCAGCAGCTTACTTCTCCGGGCACGCGTGTCTGGGGCCAACGTCCTGACTTTC
few,TRBJ2-2,TRBV19,TRBD2,CASSPISGGAPTGELFF,TGTGCCAGTAGTCCCATTAGCGGGGGGGCGCCCACCGGGGAGCTGTTTTTT
many,TRBJ1-1,TRBV6-5,.,CASSYSTGFGNTEAFF,TGTGCCAGCAGTTACTCGACGGGTTTCGGGAACACTGAAGCTTTCTTT
many,TRBJ2-7,TRBV27,TRBD2,CASSQTSGRAHGREQYF,TGTGCCAGCAGTCAGACTAGCGGGAGGGCCCACGGGCGCGAGCAGTACTTC
many,TRBJ2-5,TRBV28,.,CASSPAGLQPRETQYF,TGTGCCAGCAGCCCCGCCGGACTCCAACCGCGGGAGACCCAGTACTTC
many,TRBJ2-5,TRBV9,TRBD2,CASSVGAGEVETQYF,TGTGCCAGCAGCGTAGGAGCGGGAGAGGTGGAGACCCAGTACTTC
.,TRBJ2-7,TRBV30,.,CAWSILRTGLYEQYF,TGTGCCTGGAGTATTCTTCGTACAGGACTGTACGAGCAGTACTTC
many,TRBJ2-4,TRBV20-1,.,CSAPIGRNIQYF,TGCAGTGCACCTATAGGCAGGAACATTCAGTACTTC
many,TRBJ1-1,TRBV11-1,.,CASSSPTTGLTEAFF,TGTGCCAGCAGCTCGCCAACCACAGGGTTGACTGAAGCTTTCTTT
many,TRBJ1-2,TRBV5-5,.,CASSLANLQGPYGYTF,TGTGCCAGCAGCTTGGCTAACCTCCAGGGGCCCTATGGCTACACCTTC
.,TRBJ1-2,TRBV6-5,TRBD1,CASSYGRGQGYGYTF,TGTGCCAGCAGTTACGGAAGGGGGCAGGGCTATGGCTACACCTTC
many,TRBJ2-7,TRBV6-5,.,CASSYSEAEQYF,TGTGCCAGCAGTTACTCAGAGGCCGAGCAGTACTTC
many,TRBJ1-6,TRBV12-3/TRBV12-4,.,CASRLLVGERDSPLHF,TGTGCCAGCAGGCTGCTGGTGGGGGAAAGGGACTCACCCCTCCACTTT
many,TRBJ2-5,TRBV12-3/TRBV12-4,.,CASSLRTTEQETQYF,TGTGCCAGCAGTTTAAGGACAACAGAACAAGAGACCCAGTACTTC